A selection of T cell receptor beta chains follows, all from one sample in a study of cytomegalovirus exposure and HLA in healthy donors. The method was immunoSEQ multiplex PCR; TCRdb's version includes in-frame clones alone and lacks a portion of them. The table shows hundreds of thousands of clones, with around 78% occurring only once. The sample consisted of PBMCs. The receptors come from a woman between 18 and 30 years old in good health and CMV-seronegative. Each CDR3 is given with its conserved first and last residue. The order of the fields is V gene, J gene, CDR3 protein.

TRBV6-5	TRBJ2-7	CASSSTRDREPGDF
TRBV27	TRBJ1-3	CASSLFPGSGNTIYF
TRBV4-1	TRBJ1-1	CASSQDSGGMNTEAFF
TRBV6-1	TRBJ2-6	CASRRGSSGANVLTF
TRBV2	TRBJ1-5	CASSGARGLGQPQHF
TRBV6-5	TRBJ1-1	CASSPETGVNTEAFF
TRBV7-9	TRBJ2-3	CASSWGSSSGGQYF
TRBV25-1	TRBJ1-2	CASSDWRSGYTF
TRBV9	TRBJ2-1	CASSPGTGEVAEQFF
TRBV5-1	TRBJ2-5	CASYGMGGLGETQYF
TRBV7-2	TRBJ1-5	CASSLGGGTHQPQHF
TRBV20-1	TRBJ1-2	CSARVLYGYTF
TRBV6-1	TRBJ2-3	CASSEDGRAGTDTQYF
TRBV27	TRBJ2-2	CASSLREGAGELFF
TRBV6-6	TRBJ2-7	CASRTGEGEQYF
TRBV13	TRBJ1-3	CASSYDSVSGNTIYF
TRBV5-6	TRBJ2-7	CASSPLPGQGAGEQYF
TRBV7-3	TRBJ1-2	CASSLGGRGPYGYTF
TRBV19	TRBJ1-4	CASQGRDEKLFF
TRBV4-1	TRBJ2-5	CASSRGLGGETQYF
TRBV27	TRBJ1-2	CASSLSISGSGYTF
TRBV30	TRBJ1-1	CAWSPSDRQNTEAFF
TRBV18	TRBJ2-7	CASSPRGGGISYEQYF
TRBV6-4	TRBJ1-5	CASSPTLGQPQHF
TRBV7-8	TRBJ1-5	CASSLMQPGQPQHF
TRBV6-5	TRBJ1-2	CASSPGRGLNYGYTF
TRBV5-1	TRBJ1-3	CASSPVGVSGNTIYF
TRBV15	TRBJ1-1	CATSEEGGGLNTEAFF
TRBV7-8	TRBJ2-7	CASSLGVREGEQYF
TRBV10-3	TRBJ2-7	CAIRPSQGSEQYF
TRBV6-4	TRBJ2-3	CASSTHSGTTDTQYF
TRBV19	TRBJ1-2	CASRDPGQGPGYTF
TRBV6-6	TRBJ1-1	CASSTPARGPNTEAFF
TRBV15	TRBJ2-7	CATSSGLAEAHEQYF
TRBV5-1	TRBJ1-5	CASSPGLSWQNGQPQHF
TRBV4-1	TRBJ2-3	CASSQPLQTSGRTDTQYF
TRBV7-3	TRBJ2-2	CASSKTGLAGPGELFF
TRBV5-1	TRBJ2-5	CASSHGQTQYF
TRBV2	TRBJ1-5	CASSTQKGPNQPQHF